The rows below give T cell receptor beta chains drawn from one sample of a study of PD-1 blockade in classical Hodgkin lymphoma. Profiling relied on immunoSEQ multiplex PCR, and the TCRdb table lists in-frame clones only, not all of them. This sample has approximately 65,000 clones; 88% occur once, and the top ten carry around 12%. This specimen consisted of peripheral blood mononuclear cells (PBMCs), obtained at baseline. Every receptor here comes from a human donor with classical Hodgkin lymphoma. CDR3s include the opening cysteine and the closing phenylalanine or tryptophan. Each record gives: clone size, J gene, D gene, V gene, CDR3 protein, CDR3 DNA. D genes are given only for firm matches. Size tells how often a clone was seen (once, few, many) or the class of an expanded clone, and some rows leave it out.

>.|TRBJ1-2|.|TRBV4-3
CASSQENTGPNYGYTF
TGCGCCAGCAGCCAAGAGAATACAGGCCCAAACTATGGCTACACCTTC
>.|TRBJ2-1|.|TRBV4-3
CASSQDRPYNEQFF
TGCGCCAGCAGCCAAGATCGGCCCTACAATGAGCAGTTCTTC
>.|TRBJ1-2|TRBD1|TRBV2
CASSQTGEDGYTF
TGTGCCAGCAGTCAGACAGGGGAGGATGGCTACACCTTC
>.|TRBJ2-3|TRBD1|TRBV4-1
CASSYDRGGRQYF
TGCGCCAGCAGCTATGACAGGGGCGGAAGGCAGTATTTT
>.|TRBJ1-4|.|TRBV11-2
CASSLWGSNEKLFF
TGTGCCAGCAGCTTATGGGGGTCTAATGAAAAACTGTTTTTT
>medium-sized|TRBJ2-3|.|TRBV5-8
CASSEGGVRTQYF
TGTGCCAGCAGCGAGGGGGGGGTGCGTACGCAGTATTTT
>.|TRBJ2-7|.|TRBV29-1
CSALNPGRDFPYYEQYF
TGCAGCGCTCTCAATCCCGGCCGGGACTTTCCCTACTACGAGCAGTACTTC
>once|TRBJ1-6|TRBD1|TRBV2
CASRLQGALRSPLHF
TGTGCCAGCAGGCTACAGGGGGCGCTTAGATCACCCCTCCACTTT
>.|TRBJ2-5|.|TRBV2
CASIRGAETQYF
TGTGCCAGCATACGGGGAGCAGAGACCCAGTACTTC
>.|TRBJ2-7|.|TRBV4-2
CASSLTSPAGDEQYF
TGTGCCAGCAGCCTCACTAGCCCTGCCGGGGACGAGCAGTACTTC
>.|TRBJ2-3|.|TRBV6-4
CASSDGMEGADTQYF
TGTGCCAGCAGTGACGGGATGGAGGGGGCAGATACGCAGTATTTT